A selection of T cell receptor beta chains follows, all from one sample in a study of identical twins. TCRdb independently ran MiXCR on the 5' RACE reads; one entry per CDR3 protein. Among a few hundred thousand distinct CDR3 sequences listed, 6.5% to 9.5% were seen once. These data were likewise used in another study, on yellow fever vaccine responses in identical twins.

The sample comprised CD8+ T cells sorted from blood. These receptors were obtained from a woman aged 18-35 years in good health. CDR3s include the opening cysteine and the closing phenylalanine or tryptophan. A D gene is named only where the DNA matches it firmly. Clone size is stated in some rows and not others, as once, few, many or a class when expanded.

D gene	J gene	V gene	clone size	CDR3 protein	CDR3 DNA
-	TRBJ2-2	TRBV7-7	-	CASSPDDGELFF	TGTGCTAGCAGCCCGGACGACGGGGAGCTGTTTTTT
-	TRBJ1-5	TRBV12-3/TRBV12-4	-	CASSLLGAGNQPQHF	TGTGCCAGCAGTTTATTGGGCGCGGGCAATCAGCCCCAGCATTTT
-	TRBJ2-2	TRBV30	-	CAWRMRAGGELFF	TGTGCCTGGAGGATGAGGGCCGGCGGGGAGCTGTTTTTT
-	TRBJ2-2	TRBV29-1	many	CSVPGSSPITGELFF	TGCAGCGTACCAGGGAGTTCCCCCATCACCGGGGAGCTGTTTTTT
-	TRBJ1-5	TRBV5-6	many	CASSFSSNQPQHF	TGTGCCAGCAGCTTCAGTAGCAATCAGCCCCAGCATTTT
-	TRBJ1-2	TRBV11-2	few	CASSSWEGYGYTF	TGTGCCAGCAGCTCCTGGGAGGGCTATGGCTACACCTTC
TRBD1	TRBJ2-7	TRBV4-3	many	CASSYRTGPEQYF	TGCGCCAGCAGCTATAGGACAGGGCCCGAGCAGTACTTC
-	TRBJ2-1	TRBV7-9	many	CASSLGLYNEQFF	TGTGCTAGCAGCTTAGGGCTCTACAATGAGCAGTTCTTC
-	TRBJ2-5	TRBV4-1	many	CASSQEYRVQETQYF	TGCGCCAGCAGCCAAGAGTACAGGGTCCAAGAGACCCAGTACTTC
-	TRBJ2-7	TRBV29-1	-	CSVFYASSYDQYF	TGCAGCGTTTTTTACGCGAGCTCCTACGATCAGTACTTC
TRBD2	TRBJ2-5	TRBV20-1	many	CSARDSSGGALETQYF	TGCAGTGCTAGAGATAGCAGCGGGGGGGCCCTTGAGACCCAGTACTTC
TRBD2	TRBJ2-1	TRBV4-1	many	CASSQGAGEQFF	TGCGCCAGCAGCCAGGGAGCGGGGGAGCAGTTCTTC
-	TRBJ2-1	TRBV24-1	few	CATSDELGTRSGEQFF	TGTGCCACCAGTGATGAGCTCGGGACGCGGAGCGGTGAGCAGTTCTTC
-	TRBJ2-4	TRBV6-5	few	CASSSAAARDIQYF	TGTGCCAGCAGCTCCGCAGCGGCTCGGGACATTCAGTACTTC
-	TRBJ2-7	TRBV4-2	few	CASGQESGYEQYF	TGTGCCAGCGGCCAAGAGTCCGGGTACGAGCAGTACTTC
-	TRBJ1-1	TRBV7-9	few	CASSFGPEAFF	TGTGCCAGCAGTTTTGGGCCTGAAGCTTTCTTT
-	TRBJ2-1	TRBV6-1	many	CASSSDRSSYNEQFF	TGTGCCAGCAGTAGCGACAGGTCCTCCTACAATGAGCAGTTCTTC
-	TRBJ1-1	TRBV7-9	-	CASSFVGTEAFF	TGTGCCAGCAGCTTTGTGGGCACTGAAGCTTTCTTT
TRBD2	TRBJ2-7	TRBV20-1	-	CSASGRESSYEQYF	TGCAGTGCTAGCGGGAGGGAGAGCTCCTACGAGCAGTACTTC
-	TRBJ2-7	TRBV12-3/TRBV12-4	many	CASSFAGDEQYF	TGTGCCAGCAGTTTTGCAGGCGACGAGCAGTACTTC
TRBD2	TRBJ2-1	TRBV5-1	many	CASSLVGTSSYNEQFF	TGCGCCAGCAGCTTGGTGGGGACTAGCTCCTACAATGAGCAGTTCTTC
-	TRBJ2-1	TRBV12-3/TRBV12-4	many	CASSPASVVNEQFF	TGTGCCAGCAGTCCCGCCTCTGTCGTCAATGAGCAGTTCTTC
-	TRBJ1-1	TRBV7-9	-	CASRPGGDTEAFF	TGTGCTTCTCGGCCTGGGGGCGACACTGAAGCTTTCTTT
TRBD2	TRBJ2-7	TRBV20-1	few	CSARDAPTLTSGGIF	TGCAGTGCTAGAGATGCCCCTACCTTGACTAGCGGGGGGATCTTC
TRBD2	TRBJ2-7	TRBV9	few	CASSVGLAGIEEQYF	TGTGCCAGCAGCGTAGGGTTAGCGGGAATAGAAGAGCAGTACTTC
-	TRBJ1-3	TRBV10-3	few	CAISEMGNSGNTIYF	TGTGCCATCAGTGAGATGGGTAACTCTGGAAACACCATATATTTT
-	TRBJ1-2	TRBV29-1	medium-sized	CSVGRQGEDYTF	TGCAGCGTTGGGCGGCAGGGTGAGGATTACACCTTC
TRBD2	TRBJ2-2	TRBV2	-	CASSEAQSGRLELFF	TGTGCCAGCAGTGAAGCGCAAAGCGGGAGGCTGGAGCTGTTTTTT
-	TRBJ1-5	TRBV4-3	-	CASSQALSGVSQPQHF	TGCGCCAGCAGCCAAGCTTTATCAGGGGTCAGTCAGCCCCAGCATTTT
TRBD1	TRBJ1-1	TRBV6-4	many	CASSDPTGEVNTEAFF	TGTGCCAGCAGTGACCCGACAGGGGAGGTGAACACTGAAGCTTTCTTT
-	TRBJ2-2	TRBV4-2	many	CASSHAAKTEEITGELFF	TGTGCCAGCAGCCACGCTGCTAAGACAGAGGAAATCACCGGGGAGCTGTTTTTT
TRBD1	TRBJ2-7	TRBV20-1	few	CSAPGTGPGEQYF	TGCAGTGCACCCGGGACAGGACCCGGGGAGCAGTACTTC
TRBD1	TRBJ2-1	TRBV7-6	-	CASSQLTGDREQFF	TGTGCCAGCAGCCAGCTAACAGGGGACCGTGAGCAGTTCTTC